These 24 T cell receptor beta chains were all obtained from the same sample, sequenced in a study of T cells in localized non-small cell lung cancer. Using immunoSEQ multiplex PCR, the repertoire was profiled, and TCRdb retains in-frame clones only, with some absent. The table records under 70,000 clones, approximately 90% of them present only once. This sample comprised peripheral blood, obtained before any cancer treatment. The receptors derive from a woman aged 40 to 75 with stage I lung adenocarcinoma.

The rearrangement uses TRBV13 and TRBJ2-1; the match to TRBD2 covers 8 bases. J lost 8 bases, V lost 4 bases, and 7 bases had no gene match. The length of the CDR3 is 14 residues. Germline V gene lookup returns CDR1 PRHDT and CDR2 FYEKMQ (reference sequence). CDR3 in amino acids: CASSSGLVNYEQFF. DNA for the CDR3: TGTGCCAGCAGCTCGGGACTAGTTAATTATGAGCAGTTCTTC.

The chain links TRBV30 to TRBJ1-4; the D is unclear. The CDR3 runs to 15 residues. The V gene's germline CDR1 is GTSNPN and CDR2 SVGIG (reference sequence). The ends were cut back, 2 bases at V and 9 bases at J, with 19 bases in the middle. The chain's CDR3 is CAWSSLGGRRKKLFF. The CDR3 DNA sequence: TGTGCCTGGAGTTCCCTAGGAGGGAGGAGGAAAAAACTGTTTTTT.

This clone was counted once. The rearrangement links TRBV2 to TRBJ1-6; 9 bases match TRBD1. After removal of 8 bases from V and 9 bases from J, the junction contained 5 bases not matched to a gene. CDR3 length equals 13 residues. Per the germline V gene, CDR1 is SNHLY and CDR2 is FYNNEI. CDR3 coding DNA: TGTGCCAGCCAGGGACAGGGATTTTCACCCCTCCACTTT. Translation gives CASQGQGFSPLHF.

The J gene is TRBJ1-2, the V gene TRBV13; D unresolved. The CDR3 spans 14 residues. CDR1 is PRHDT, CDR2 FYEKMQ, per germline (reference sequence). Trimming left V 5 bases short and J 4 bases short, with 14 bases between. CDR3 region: CASSARPTFYGYTF. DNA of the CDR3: TGTGCCAGCAGCGCTCGACCGACCTTCTATGGCTACACCTTC.

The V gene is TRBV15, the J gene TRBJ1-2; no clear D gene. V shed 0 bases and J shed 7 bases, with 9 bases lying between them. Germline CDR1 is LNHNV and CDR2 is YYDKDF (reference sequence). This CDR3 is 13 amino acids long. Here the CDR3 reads CATSRENGVGYTF. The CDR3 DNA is TGTGCCACCAGCAGAGAGAACGGGGTTGGCTACACCTTC.

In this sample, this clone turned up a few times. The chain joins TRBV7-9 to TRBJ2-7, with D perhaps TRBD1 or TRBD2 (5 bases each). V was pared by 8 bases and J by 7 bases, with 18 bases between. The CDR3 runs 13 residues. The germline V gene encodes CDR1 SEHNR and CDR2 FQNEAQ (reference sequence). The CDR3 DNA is TGTGCCAGCGGTCATGGGGGATGGAGGGAGCAGTACTTC. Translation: CASGHGGWREQYF.

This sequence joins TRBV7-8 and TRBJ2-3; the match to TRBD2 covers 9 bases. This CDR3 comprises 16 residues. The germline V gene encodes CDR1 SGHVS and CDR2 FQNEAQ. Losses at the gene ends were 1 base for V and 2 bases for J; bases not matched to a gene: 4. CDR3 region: CASSLGSGGSTDTQYF. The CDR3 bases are TGTGCCAGCAGCTTAGGTAGCGGGGGATCCACAGATACGCAGTATTTT.

The CDR3 reads CASSHRGRAGELFF. As DNA, the CDR3 is TGTGCCAGCAGTCACAGGGGGCGGGCCGGGGAGCTGTTTTTT. The chain has TRBV28 and TRBJ2-2, with 9 bases aligning to TRBD1. CDR1 and CDR2 from the germline V gene are MDHEN and SYDVKM. The CDR3 consists of 14 residues. With 5 bases clipped from V and 6 bases from J, the junction kept 4 bases outside the gene matches.

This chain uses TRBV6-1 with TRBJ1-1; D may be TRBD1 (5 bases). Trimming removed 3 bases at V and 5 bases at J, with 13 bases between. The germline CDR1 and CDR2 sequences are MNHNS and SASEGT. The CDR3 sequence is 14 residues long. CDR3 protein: CASSETPWGTEAFF. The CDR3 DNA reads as TGTGCCAGCAGTGAGACACCTTGGGGGACTGAAGCTTTCTTT.

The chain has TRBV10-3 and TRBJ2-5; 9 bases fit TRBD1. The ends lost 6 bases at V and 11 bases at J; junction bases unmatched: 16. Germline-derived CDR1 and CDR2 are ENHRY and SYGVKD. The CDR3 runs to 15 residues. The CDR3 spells CAIRDPGQGRSEQYF. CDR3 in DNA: TGTGCCATCAGGGATCCGGGACAGGGAAGATCTGAGCAGTACTTC.

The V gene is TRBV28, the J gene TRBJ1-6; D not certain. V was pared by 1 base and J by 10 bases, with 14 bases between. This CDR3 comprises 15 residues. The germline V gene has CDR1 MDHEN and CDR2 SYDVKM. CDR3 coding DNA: TGTGCCAGCAGTTTATCGGGTAGGGAAGGGTCACCCCTCCACTTT. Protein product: CASSLSGREGSPLHF. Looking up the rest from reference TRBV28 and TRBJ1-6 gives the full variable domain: DVKVTQSSRYLVKRTGEKVFLECVQDMDHENMFWYRQDPGLGLRLIYFSYDVKMKEKGDIPEGYSVSREKKERFSLILESASTNQTSMYLCASSLSGREGSPLHFGNGTRLTVT.

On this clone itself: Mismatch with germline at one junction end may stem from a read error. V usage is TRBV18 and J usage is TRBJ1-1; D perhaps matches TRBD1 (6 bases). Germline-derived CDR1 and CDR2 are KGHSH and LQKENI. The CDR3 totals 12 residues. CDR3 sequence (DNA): TGCCTTAAGGGGGTTCCGAACACTGAAGCTTTCTTT. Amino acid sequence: CLKGVPNTEAFF.

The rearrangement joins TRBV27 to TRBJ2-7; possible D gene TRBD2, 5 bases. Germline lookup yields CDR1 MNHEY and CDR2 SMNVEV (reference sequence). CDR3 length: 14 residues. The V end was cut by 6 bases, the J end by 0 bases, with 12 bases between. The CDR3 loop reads CASRADGVSYEQYF. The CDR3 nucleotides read TGTGCCAGCAGGGCCGACGGGGTCTCCTACGAGCAGTACTTC.

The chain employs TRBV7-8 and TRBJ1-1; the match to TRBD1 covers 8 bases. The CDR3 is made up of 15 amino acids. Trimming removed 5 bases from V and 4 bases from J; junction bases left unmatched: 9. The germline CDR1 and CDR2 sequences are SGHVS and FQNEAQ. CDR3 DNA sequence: TGTGCCAGCAGCACACGACAGGGGTGGGTCACTGAAGCTTTCTTT. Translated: CASSTRQGWVTEAFF. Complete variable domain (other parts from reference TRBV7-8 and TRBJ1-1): GAGVSQSPRYKVAKRGQDVALRCDPISGHVSLFWYQQALGQGPEFLTYFQNEAQLDKSGLPSDRFFAERPEGSVSTLKIQRTQQEDSAVYLCASSTRQGWVTEAFFGQGTRLTVV.

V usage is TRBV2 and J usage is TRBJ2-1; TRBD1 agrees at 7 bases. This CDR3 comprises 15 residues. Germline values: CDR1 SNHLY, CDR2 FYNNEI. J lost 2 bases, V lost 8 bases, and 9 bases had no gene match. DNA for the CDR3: TGTGCCAGCGGGGTGGTGCAGGGGGCCTACAATGAGCAGTTCTTC. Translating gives CASGVVQGAYNEQFF.

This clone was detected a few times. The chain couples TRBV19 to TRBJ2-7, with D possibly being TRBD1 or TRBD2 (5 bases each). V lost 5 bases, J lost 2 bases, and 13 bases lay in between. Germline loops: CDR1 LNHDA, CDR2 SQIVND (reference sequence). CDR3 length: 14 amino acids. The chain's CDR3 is CASSGHQGPYEQYF. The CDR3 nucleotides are TGTGCCAGTAGTGGACACCAGGGACCCTACGAGCAGTACTTC. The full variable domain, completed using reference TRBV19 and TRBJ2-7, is DGGITQSPKYLFRKEGQNVTLSCEQNLNHDAMYWYRQDPGQGLRLIYYSQIVNDFQKGDIAEGYSVSREKKESFPLTVTSAQKNPTAFYLCASSGHQGPYEQYFGPGTRLTVT.

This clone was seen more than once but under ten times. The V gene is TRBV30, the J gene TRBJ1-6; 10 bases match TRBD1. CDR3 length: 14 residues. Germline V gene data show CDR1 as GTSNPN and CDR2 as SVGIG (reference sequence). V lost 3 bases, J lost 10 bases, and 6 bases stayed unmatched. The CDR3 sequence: CAWRWDRGQSPLHF. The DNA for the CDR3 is TGTGCCTGGAGGTGGGACAGGGGACAGTCACCCCTCCACTTT.

The CDR3 nucleotides are TGTGCCAGCAGCTACTCCTACACAGATACGCAGTATTTT. It codes for CASSYSYTDTQYF. V usage is TRBV9 and J usage is TRBJ2-3, with D hard to call. The CDR3 runs 13 residues. Trimming took 4 bases from V and 2 from J, leaving 8 bases between them. CDR1 and CDR2 (germline): SGDLS, YYNGEE.

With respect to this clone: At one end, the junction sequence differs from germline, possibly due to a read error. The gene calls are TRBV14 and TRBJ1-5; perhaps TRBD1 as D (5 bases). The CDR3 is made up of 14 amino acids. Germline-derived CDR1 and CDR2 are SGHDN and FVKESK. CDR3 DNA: TGTGCCAGCAGCCTGCAGGGTAGCGATCAGCCCCAGCATTTT. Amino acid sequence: CASSLQGSDQPQHF.

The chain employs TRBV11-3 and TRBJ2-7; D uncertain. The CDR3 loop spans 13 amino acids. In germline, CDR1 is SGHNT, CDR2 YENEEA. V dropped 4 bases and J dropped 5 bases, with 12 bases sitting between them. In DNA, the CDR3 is TGTGCCAGCAGCTCTCTCAGCAGGAACGAGCAGTACTTC. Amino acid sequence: CASSSLSRNEQYF. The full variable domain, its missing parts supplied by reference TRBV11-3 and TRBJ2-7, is EAGVVQSPRYKIIEKKQPVAFWCNPISGHNTLYWYLQNLGQGPELLIRYENEEAVDDSQLPKDRFSAERLKGVDSTLKIQPAELGDSAVYLCASSSLSRNEQYFGPGTRLTVT.

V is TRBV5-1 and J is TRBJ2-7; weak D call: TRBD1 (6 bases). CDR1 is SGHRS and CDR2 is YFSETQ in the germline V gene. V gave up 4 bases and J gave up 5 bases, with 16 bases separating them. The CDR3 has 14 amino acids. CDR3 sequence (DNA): TGCGCCAGCAGCCCTTCACAGGGAAGAGACGAGCAGTACTTC. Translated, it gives CASSPSQGRDEQYF. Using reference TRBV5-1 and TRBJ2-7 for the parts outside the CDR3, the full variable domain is KAGVTQTPRYLIKTRGQQVTLSCSPISGHRSVSWYQQTPGQGLQFLFEYFSETQRNKGNFPGRFSGRQFSNSRSEMNVSTLELGDSALYLCASSPSQGRDEQYFGPGTRLTVT.

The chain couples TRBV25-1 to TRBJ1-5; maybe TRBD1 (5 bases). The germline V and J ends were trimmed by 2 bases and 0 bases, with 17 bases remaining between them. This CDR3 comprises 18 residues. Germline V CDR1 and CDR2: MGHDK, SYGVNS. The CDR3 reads CASSETGTDDYSNQPQHF. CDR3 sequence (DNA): TGTGCCAGCAGTGAAACGGGGACCGACGACTATAGCAATCAGCCCCAGCATTTT. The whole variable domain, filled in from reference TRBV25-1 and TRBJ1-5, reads EADIYQTPRYLVIGTGKKITLECSQTMGHDKMYWYQQDPGMELHLIHYSYGVNSTEKGDLSSESTVSRIRTEHFPLTLESARPSHTSQYLCASSETGTDDYSNQPQHFGDGTRLSIL.

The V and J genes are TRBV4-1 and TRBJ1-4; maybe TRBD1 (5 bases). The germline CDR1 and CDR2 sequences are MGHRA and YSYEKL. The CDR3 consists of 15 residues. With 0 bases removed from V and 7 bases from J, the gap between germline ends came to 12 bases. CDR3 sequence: CASSQEGSRGEKLFF. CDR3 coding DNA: TGCGCCAGCAGCCAAGAGGGCAGTAGGGGTGAAAAACTGTTTTTT.

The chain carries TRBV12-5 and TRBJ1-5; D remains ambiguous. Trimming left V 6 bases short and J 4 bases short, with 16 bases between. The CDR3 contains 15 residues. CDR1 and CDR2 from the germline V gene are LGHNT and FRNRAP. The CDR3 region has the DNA TGTGCTAGTGGCTCCACGGGGTTCTTTAATCAGCCCCAGCATTTT. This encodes CASGSTGFFNQPQHF.